This T cell receptor beta chain was sequenced during a study of cytomegalovirus exposure and HLA in healthy donors. A note on this clone: Its antigen is still unknown.

The study, taken as a whole, reports: Across donors, sequencing depth was assumed by presence/absence analyses to be roughly uniform. Earlier findings revealed that most TCR beta V segments proved productive either about 90% or about 30% of the time. According to the study, roughly 160 TCR beta chains were cytomegalovirus-associated.

60 Vbeta and 13 Jbeta primers were used in PCR. Repertoires were generated with immunoSEQ multiplex PCR, while TCRdb's copy carries only in-frame clones and drops some. The data contain 150,000 to 200,000 clones, 84% of them singletons. CDR3 length equals 12 residues. The V gene lost 4 bases and the J gene lost 6 bases, with 9 bases spanning the gap. Germline V lookup: CDR1 SGHTS, CDR2 YDEGEE. What was sequenced was PBMCs. V usage is TRBV5-8 and J usage is TRBJ2-3; D perhaps matches TRBD2 (5 bases). This sequence originates from a man between 45 and 60 years old in good health and CMV-seropositive. The CDR3 coding sequence is TGTGCCAGCAGCCGAGGACTTGATACGCAGTATTTT. Protein sequence: CASSRGLDTQYF. Full variable domain (remainder filled in from reference TRBV5-8 and TRBJ2-3): EAGVTQSPTHLIKTRGQQATLRCSPISGHTSVYWYQQALGLGLQFLLWYDEGEERNRGNFPPRFSGRQFPNYSSELNVNALELEDSALYLCASSRGLDTQYFGPGTRLTVL.